These 6 T cell receptor beta chains originate from one sample sequenced in a study of blood T cell repertoires in COVID-19. Clones were sequenced by immunoSEQ multiplex PCR, and TCRdb holds only the in-frame ones, with some missing. The sample carries approximately 260,000 clones, about 87% recorded once. The sample comprised peripheral blood. All receptors come from a woman aged 70-85 years with COVID-19, enrolled during active disease.

The chain has TRBV5-6 and TRBJ1-3; 7 positions agree with TRBD1. Losses at the gene ends were 5 bases for V and 4 bases for J; bases not matched to a gene: 3. Germline lookup yields CDR1 SGHDT and CDR2 YYEEEE. CDR3 length: 13 amino acids. The CDR3 loop is CASRRTGGNTIYF. In nucleotides, the CDR3 is TGTGCCAGCAGGCGGACAGGCGGAAACACCATATATTTT.

This clone showed up just once. The chain recombines TRBV12-5 with TRBJ1-1; D gene uncertain. Germline-derived CDR1 and CDR2 are LGHNT and FRNRAP. V was clipped by 0 bases and J by 4 bases, with 9 bases between them. The CDR3 has 14 amino acids. Here the CDR3 reads CASGLVTAGTEAFF. In nucleotides, the CDR3 is TGTGCTAGTGGTTTGGTAACGGCGGGCACTGAAGCTTTCTTT.

The rearrangement links TRBV29-1 to TRBJ1-1, with 8 bases fitting TRBD1. There are 12 residues in the CDR3. The germline gives CDR1 SQVTM, CDR2 ANQGSEA. V lost 6 bases, J lost 6 bases, and 6 bases stayed unmatched. The CDR3: CSVDRGRSEAFF. The DNA of the CDR3 is TGCAGCGTAGACAGGGGCCGCTCTGAAGCTTTCTTT. The variable domain in full, with the rest retrieved from reference TRBV29-1 and TRBJ1-1, is SAVISQKPSRDICQRGTSLTIQCQVDSQVTMMFWYRQQPGQSLTLIATANQGSEATYESGFVIDKFPISRPNLTFSTLTVSNMSPEDSSIYLCSVDRGRSEAFFGQGTRLTVV.

This clone was seen a handful of times. The chain is built from TRBV9 and TRBJ2-2; TRBD2 is a possible D gene (6 bases). V was trimmed by 3 bases and J by 3 bases, leaving 12 bases between them. This CDR3 spans 15 amino acids. Germline V gene data show CDR1 as SGDLS and CDR2 as YYNGEE. The CDR3 protein is CASSAGGVHTGELFF. CDR3 nucleotide sequence: TGTGCCAGCAGCGCCGGAGGGGTCCACACCGGGGAGCTGTTTTTT.

The sample holds one count of this clone. J is TRBJ2-4 and V is TRBV28, with 8 bases lining up with TRBD2. Trimming removed 5 bases from V and 0 bases from J; junction bases left unmatched: 6. CDR3 length equals 16 residues. Germline V gene lookup returns CDR1 MDHEN and CDR2 SYDVKM. CDR3 in amino acids: CASSPFTSGAKNIQYF. CDR3 DNA: TGTGCCAGCAGTCCATTTACTAGCGGAGCCAAAAACATTCAGTACTTC.

The chain recombines TRBV7-3 with TRBJ2-2, with D hard to call. The CDR3 is 14 residues long. Trimming stripped 5 bases from V and 1 base from J, with 8 bases between. Germline V gives CDR1 SGHTA, CDR2 FQGTGA. The CDR3 here is CASSPEWNTGELFF. The DNA for the CDR3 is TGTGCCAGCAGCCCCGAGTGGAACACCGGGGAGCTGTTTTTT.